This TCR beta chain was observed in a study of T cell repertoires in cytomegalovirus infection. The CDR3 totals 13 residues. The V end lost 2 bases, the J end lost 6 bases, and 8 bases lay between the germline ends. Looked up from germline, CDR1 is MNHEY and CDR2 is SMNVEV (reference sequence). TCRdb ran MiXCR on the reads and lists one entry per CDR3 protein. The sample consists of about 770,000 distinct CDR3 sequences, about 28% of them appearing once. As concerns this clonotype: Its antigen is as yet unknown.

This rearrangement joins TRBV27 to TRBJ1-5, with TRBD1 as a possible D gene (5 bases). The sequenced sample was cultured CD8+ T cells from PBMCs, obtained from culture after CMV antigen stimulation. This TCR came from a human donor in good health (CMV status not recorded). Some clones in this sample may be carry-over from other donors' samples. The CDR3, as DNA: TGTGCCAGCAGTTTAGTGGGGCCTCAGCCCCAGCATTTT. Protein product: CASSLVGPQPQHF.